One sample yielded the 23 T cell receptor beta chains listed below, sequenced in a study of regulatory T cells in long-lasting Graves disease. Arm-PCR with iRepertoire HTBI primers amplified the CDR3 regions for these TCR beta libraries. A single record per CDR3 protein comes from TCRdb applying MiXCR to the multiplex PCR reads. Seen here are 400,000 to 500,000 distinct CDR3 sequences, less than 20% observed once, and the top ten hold 20% to 25%. The sample's time point: newly diagnosed GD, antithyroid drugs for less than 3 months. PBMC-extracted RNA yielded the TCR library. A further study also used this sample, focusing on T cells in Graves' hyperthyroidism and ophthalmopathy.

The sample was peripheral blood mononuclear cells (PBMCs), taken at new diagnosis, from a patient treated with antithyroid drugs. These TCRs come from a woman under 30 with Graves disease.

This clonotype was detected a few times. Compared with germline, one end of the junction differs, possibly owing to a read error. The CDR3 here is CASSQQGAGSPLHF. DNA of the CDR3: TGCGCCAGCAGCCAACAGGGGGCCGGGTCACCCCTCCACTTT. The chain employs TRBV27 and TRBJ1-6; 9 nucleotides match TRBD1. The CDR3 loop spans 14 amino acids. In germline, CDR1 is MNHEY, CDR2 SMNVEV (reference sequence).

The chain couples TRBV4-1 to TRBJ2-5; tentatively, D is TRBD2 (5 bases). The J call could be wrong; TRBJ2-1 is a better fit for the DNA end. CDR3 length: 17 residues. Germline lookup yields CDR1 MGHRA and CDR2 YSYEKL. CDR3 residues: CASSQVGGSKRRNEQFF. CDR3 nucleotides: TGCGCCAGCAGCCAAGTAGGTGGGAGCAAGCGAAGGAATGAGCAGTTCTTC.

Comment on this clonotype: This may come from a read error, since a much larger clone is one base off. V is TRBV6-1 and J is TRBJ1-1; D not certain. The CDR3 consists of 14 residues. Per the germline V gene, CDR1 is MNHNS and CDR2 is SASEGT. CDR3 coding DNA: TGTGCCAGCAATAGGCGGGCAGCGAACACTGGAGCTTTCTTT. Protein product: CASNRRAANTGAFF.

This clonotype was observed a handful of times. The rearrangement uses TRBV6-1 and TRBJ1-1, with D uncertain. From germline, CDR1 is MNHNS and CDR2 SASEGT. Deletions cut 8 bases from V and 8 bases from J, with 12 bases between. The CDR3 runs 11 residues. The CDR3 coding sequence is TGTGCCAGCTCTGGGGTAGGAGAAGCTTTCTTT. This codes for CASSGVGEAFF.

The chain links TRBV5-1 to TRBJ2-7; TRBD2 matches at 10 bases. The CDR3 totals 14 residues. Losses at the gene ends were 9 bases for V and 2 bases for J; bases not matched to a gene: 8. Germline values: CDR1 SGHRS, CDR2 YFSETQ. CDR3 bases: TGCGCCAACAGGCCACTAGCGGGGCCCTACGAGCAGTACTTC. Amino acids: CANRPLAGPYEQYF.

This clonotype occurred many times. The CDR3 DNA reads TGCAGCGGGACTAGCGGGATATACGAGCAGTACTTC. It codes for CSGTSGIYEQYF. The chain combines TRBV20-1 with TRBJ2-7; 13 nucleotides align to TRBD2. The CDR3 loop spans 12 amino acids. Germline CDR1 reads DFQATT; CDR2 reads SNEGSKA (reference sequence).

This clonotype was picked up many times. The chain joins TRBV6-2 or TRBV6-3 to TRBJ2-7; D not certain. This CDR3 is 14 amino acids long. Germline CDR1 MNHEY, CDR2 SVGEGT. Trimming removed 2 bases at V and 0 bases at J, with 8 bases between. Written as DNA, the CDR3 is TGTGCCAGCAGTTACGACCCCAGCTCCTACGAGCAGTACTTC. This gives the protein CASSYDPSSYEQYF.

This chain links TRBV7-2 with TRBJ2-1; 10 bases align to TRBD2. Germline CDR1 is SGHTA and CDR2 is FQGNSA. V shed 5 bases and J 2 bases; nucleotides not matched to a gene: 6. The CDR3 loop spans 16 amino acids. The CDR3 spells CASSAAGGPTYNEQFF. The DNA for the CDR3 is TGTGCCAGCAGCGCAGCGGGAGGGCCTACCTACAATGAGCAGTTCTTC.

This chain connects TRBV20-1 to TRBJ2-3, with 9 nucleotides matching TRBD2. J was trimmed by 4 bases and V by 3 bases; bases with no gene match: 8. The CDR3 consists of 15 residues. CDR1 and CDR2 (germline): DFQATT, SNEGSKA (reference sequence). The CDR3 nucleotides are TGCAGTGCTAGCGGTAGCGGGAGCGGGCCAGATACGCAGTATTTT. Translating gives CSASGSGSGPDTQYF.

The rearrangement links TRBV10-3 to TRBJ2-2; no clear D. The V gene's germline CDR1 is ENHRY and CDR2 SYGVKD. The CDR3 is 13 amino acids. Trimming shortened V by 11 bases and J by 3 bases, and 13 bases separated the two germline ends. CDR3 loop: CAVLGFDTGELFF. In DNA form, the CDR3 reads TGTGCCGTCCTGGGGTTTGACACCGGGGAGCTGTTTTTT.

V usage is TRBV10-3 and J usage is TRBJ2-1; D possibly corresponds to TRBD2 (5 bases). V lost 3 bases to trimming and J lost 1 base, with 19 bases between them. In germline, CDR1 is ENHRY, CDR2 SYGVKD. The CDR3 is 18 residues long. CDR3 in amino acids: CAISEGPPLEHSYNEQFF. The CDR3 nucleotides are TGTGCCATCAGTGAAGGTCCCCCACTAGAACATTCCTACAATGAGCAGTTCTTC.

The gene calls are TRBV19 and TRBJ2-1; 10 bases align to TRBD2. V was clipped by 4 bases and J by 6 bases; unmatched bases: 9. This CDR3 comprises 16 residues. Germline CDR1 is LNHDA and CDR2 is SQIVND (reference sequence). CDR3: CASSNPWTSGGNEQFF. As DNA, the CDR3 is TGTGCCAGTAGTAACCCCTGGACTAGCGGTGGCAATGAGCAGTTCTTC.

This clonotype was seen ten or more times. This chain connects TRBV20-1 to TRBJ2-5; D gene ambiguous. The CDR3 spans 12 residues. CDR1 and CDR2 (germline): DFQATT, SNEGSKA (reference sequence). Trimming left V 6 bases short and J 5 bases short, with 13 bases between. In DNA, the CDR3 is TGCAGTGCCGTTAGCCAAAGCGAGACCCAGTACTTC. Residues: CSAVSQSETQYF.

Regarding this clonotype: A clone one base away is much larger, so this may be a read error. In nucleotides, the CDR3 is TGCGCCAGCGGCCAGCCGCCGAGTGGCGGGACCTACAATGAGCAGTTCTTC. Its protein is CASGQPPSGGTYNEQFF. The chain links TRBV4-3 to TRBJ2-1, with D possibly matching TRBD2 (6 bases). Per germline, CDR1 LGHNA and CDR2 YSLEER. CDR3 length: 17 residues.

This clonotype was seen at least ten times. This chain links TRBV9 with TRBJ2-1; 9 nucleotides agree with TRBD2. This CDR3 region has 16 residues. V lost 2 bases and J lost 4; bases outside the gene matches: 7. The germline V gene has CDR1 SGDLS and CDR2 YYNGEE. Here the CDR3 DNA reads TGTGCCAGCAGCGTTCGGTTAGCGGGAGCATACAATGAGCAGTTCTTC. It translates to CASSVRLAGAYNEQFF.

A few counts support this clonotype. The rearrangement uses TRBV6-1 and TRBJ2-7; D may match TRBD1 or TRBD2 (5 bases each). V gave up 5 bases and J gave up 2 bases, with 19 bases separating them. This CDR3 region has 16 residues. CDR1 is MNHNS, CDR2 SASEGT, per germline. This CDR3 is CASSNHPGTVPYEQYF. The CDR3 DNA follows: TGTGCCAGCAGTAACCATCCCGGGACGGTCCCCTACGAGCAGTACTTC.

The rearrangement links TRBV2 to TRBJ2-7; 10 positions match TRBD2. Looked up from germline, CDR1 is SNHLY and CDR2 is FYNNEI. CDR3 length: 14 amino acids. The ends lost 5 bases at V and 6 bases at J; junction bases unmatched: 7. The CDR3 DNA follows: TGTGCCAGCAGTTCGTTAGGACTAGCGGTCGAGCAGTACTTC. This sequence encodes CASSSLGLAVEQYF.

This clonotype showed up many times. The J gene is TRBJ1-1, the V gene TRBV3-1, with 7 bases matching TRBD1. J was trimmed by 6 bases and V by 3 bases; bases with no gene match: 10. The CDR3 is 15 amino acids. Looked up from germline, CDR1 is LGHDT and CDR2 is YNNKEL (reference sequence). The CDR3 sequence: CASSHSGQGESEAFF. CDR3 sequence (DNA): TGTGCCAGCAGCCATTCGGGGCAGGGGGAGTCTGAAGCTTTCTTT.

The rearrangement links TRBV30 to TRBJ2-7; TRBD1 is a possible D gene (5 bases). This CDR3 is built from 12 residues. Trimming took 4 bases from V and 2 from J, leaving 9 bases between them. Germline CDR1 is GTSNPN and CDR2 is SVGIG (reference sequence). The CDR3 loop reads CAWNGHTYEQYF. CDR3 DNA: TGTGCCTGGAACGGACACACCTACGAGCAGTACTTC.

The V and J genes are TRBV15 and TRBJ2-1, with D hard to call. Trimming stripped 0 bases from V and 7 bases from J, with 7 bases between. The CDR3 is made up of 13 amino acids. Germline loops: CDR1 LNHNV, CDR2 YYDKDF (reference sequence). CDR3 sequence: CATSRESLNEQFF. CDR3 sequence (DNA): TGTGCCACCAGCAGAGAAAGCCTGAATGAGCAGTTCTTC.

The chain employs TRBV5-1 and TRBJ2-1; 8 bases are a match to TRBD2. The CDR3 has 15 residues. Trimming took 6 bases from V and 1 from J; bases not matched to a gene: 6. Per the germline V gene, CDR1 is SGHRS and CDR2 is YFSETQ. The DNA of the CDR3 is TGCGCCAGCATTACCTTAGCGGGATCCTACAATGAGCAGTTCTTC. It encodes CASITLAGSYNEQFF. Combining the CDR3 with reference TRBV5-1 and TRBJ2-1 gives the whole variable domain KAGVTQTPRYLIKTRGQQVTLSCSPISGHRSVSWYQQTPGQGLQFLFEYFSETQRNKGNFPGRFSGRQFSNSRSEMNVSTLELGDSALYLCASITLAGSYNEQFFGPGTRLTVL.

This clonotype was recorded at least ten times. The chain combines TRBV20-1 with TRBJ2-5, with unresolved D. V dropped 7 bases and J dropped 0 bases, with 21 bases sitting between them. The germline CDR1 and CDR2 sequences are DFQATT and SNEGSKA (reference sequence). CDR3 length equals 16 residues. CDR3 sequence reads: CSVPGFVSGYQETQYF. DNA for the CDR3: TGCAGTGTTCCAGGCTTTGTCTCCGGGTACCAAGAGACCCAGTACTTC.

In this sample, this clonotype turned up a few times. The chain links TRBV25-1 to TRBJ1-1; a possible D gene is TRBD1 (5 bases). This CDR3 has 15 residues. Trimming cost V 1 base and J 2 bases, with 11 bases left between them. CDR1 and CDR2 from the germline V gene are MGHDK and SYGVNS. The CDR3 DNA is TGTGCCAGCAGTGAATTACCAGGGACTAACACTGAAGCTTTCTTT. Translating gives CASSELPGTNTEAFF. The full variable domain, in which reference TRBV25-1 and TRBJ1-1 provide the parts outside the CDR3, is EADIYQTPRYLVIGTGKKITLECSQTMGHDKMYWYQQDPGMELHLIHYSYGVNSTEKGDLSSESTVSRIRTEHFPLTLESARPSHTSQYLCASSELPGTNTEAFFGQGTRLTVV.